A single sample gave rise to the 11 T cell receptor beta chains below, sequenced in a study of regulatory T cells in long-lasting Graves disease. iRepertoire HTBI primers and Arm-PCR of CDR3 regions built TCR beta libraries. TCRdb re-analysed the multiplex PCR reads in MiXCR, keeping a single row per CDR3 protein. The sample consists of approximately 400,000 distinct CDR3 sequences, under 15% of them appearing once. Time point reported: newly diagnosed GD, antithyroid drugs for less than 3 months. RNA isolated from PBMCs was used to make the TCR library. In addition, the sample was reused for a study of T cells in Graves' hyperthyroidism and ophthalmopathy.

This specimen consisted of peripheral blood mononuclear cells (PBMCs), obtained at new diagnosis, from a patient treated with antithyroid drugs. The source is a woman under 40 with Graves disease.

This clonotype was observed many times. The chain couples TRBV20-1 to TRBJ2-1; TRBD2 matches at 12 bases. CDR1 and CDR2 (germline): DFQATT, SNEGSKA (reference sequence). This CDR3 region has 15 residues. V lost 5 bases, J lost 6 bases, and 8 bases stayed unmatched. The DNA for the CDR3 is TGCAGTGCTGGAATGACTAGCGGGAGCCCCAATGAGCAGTTCTTC. Translated: CSAGMTSGSPNEQFF.

V and J are TRBV10-3 and TRBJ2-1; 7 positions agree with TRBD2. V dropped 6 bases and J dropped 0; count of bases not matched to a gene: 8. CDR3 size: 16 residues. From germline, CDR1 is ENHRY and CDR2 SYGVKD. The CDR3 coding sequence is TGTGCCATCAGGGGAGCGGGATCAAGCTCCTACAATGAGCAGTTCTTC. This gives the protein CAIRGAGSSSYNEQFF.

The rearrangement links TRBV24-1 to TRBJ2-7, with TRBD2 matching over 7 bases. This CDR3 contains 14 residues. V gave up 7 bases and J gave up 2 bases; unmatched junction bases: 7. CDR1 and CDR2 (germline): KGHDR, SFDVKD. CDR3 residues: CATSGSGKTYEQYF. The CDR3 nucleotides are TGTGCCACCAGCGGGAGCGGGAAGACCTACGAGCAGTACTTC.

This clonotype was detected ten times or more. The gene calls are TRBV3-1 and TRBJ2-1; no clear D gene. This CDR3 has 15 amino acids. CDR1 is LGHDT, CDR2 YNNKEL, per germline (reference sequence). V dropped 5 bases and J dropped 1 base, with 12 bases sitting between them. CDR3 DNA: TGTGCCAGCAGCGTTACCTTGGGTTCCTACAATGAGCAGTTCTTC. As protein: CASSVTLGSYNEQFF.

This sequence joins TRBV28 and TRBJ2-1, with D perhaps TRBD1 or TRBD2 (5 bases each). This CDR3 has 14 amino acids. Germline assignment: CDR1 MDHEN and CDR2 SYDVKM. Deletions cut 10 bases from V and 2 bases from J, with 15 bases between. The CDR3 nucleotides are TGTGCCATACACCGGGGCCCGACCTACAATGAGCAGTTCTTC. This gives the protein CAIHRGPTYNEQFF.

This clonotype appeared many times. This chain links TRBV30 with TRBJ2-3, with D tentatively TRBD2 (6 bases). The germline CDR1 and CDR2 sequences are GTSNPN and SVGIG (reference sequence). Deletions cut 3 bases from V and 8 bases from J, with 18 bases between. The CDR3 loop spans 14 amino acids. The CDR3 reads CAWRFGELAPTQYF. The CDR3 coding sequence is TGTGCCTGGAGATTTGGCGAGCTAGCGCCTACGCAGTATTTT.

This clonotype came up many times. The chain uses TRBV10-3 and TRBJ2-1; 13 bases fit TRBD2. The CDR3 is 15 amino acids. Germline V CDR1 and CDR2: ENHRY, SYGVKD. The trim removed 3 bases at V and 8 bases at J, leaving 4 bases unmatched. The CDR3 DNA reads TGTGCCATCAGTGACCGCGGGACTAGCGGGGATGAGCAGTTCTTC. Its protein product is CAISDRGTSGDEQFF.

This clonotype was seen only a few times. The chain links TRBV6-5 to TRBJ2-1; 7 bases map to TRBD2. The germline CDR1 and CDR2 sequences are MNHEY and SVGAGI. V lost 3 bases and J lost 0; bases outside the gene matches: 5. The CDR3 length is 16 residues. DNA for the CDR3: TGTGCCAGCAGTTATGGAGCGGGAAGCTCCTACAATGAGCAGTTCTTC. It translates to CASSYGAGSSYNEQFF.

This clonotype was recorded many times. The chain couples TRBV2 to TRBJ1-1; D gene ambiguous. With 6 bases removed from V and 1 base from J, the gap between germline ends came to 9 bases. Germline loops: CDR1 SNHLY, CDR2 FYNNEI. This CDR3 contains 13 residues. This CDR3 is CASSTTPNTEAFF. As DNA, the CDR3 is TGTGCCAGCAGCACCACACCGAACACTGAAGCTTTCTTT.

This clonotype was recorded at least ten times. V and J are TRBV7-3 and TRBJ1-1, with a possible D match to TRBD1 (5 bases). Trimming removed 5 bases at V and 3 bases at J, with 19 bases between. The CDR3 has 16 residues. Germline-derived CDR1 and CDR2 are SGHTA and FQGTGA. The chain's CDR3 is CASSLGTVSADTEAFF. For the CDR3, the DNA is TGTGCCAGCAGCCTAGGGACGGTAAGCGCTGACACTGAAGCTTTCTTT.

In this sample, this clonotype turned up many times. The chain links TRBV18 to TRBJ2-1; D unresolved. In germline, CDR1 is KGHSH, CDR2 LQKENI. CDR3 length equals 16 residues. Trimming pared 5 bases from V and 3 bases from J, leaving 17 bases between. The DNA for the CDR3 is TGTGCCAGCTCAACCGACCCCCTGCTAGGCTACAATGAGCAGTTCTTC. This codes for CASSTDPLLGYNEQFF. The full variable domain, with the rest looked up from reference TRBV18 and TRBJ2-1, is NAGVMQNPRHLVRRRGQEARLRCSPMKGHSHVYWYRQLPEEGLKFMVYLQKENIIDESGMPKERFSAEFPKEGPSILRIQQVVRGDSAAYFCASSTDPLLGYNEQFFGPGTRLTVL.